The sequence of this TCR beta chain was determined in a study of T cells after yellow fever vaccination. General observations from the study: FACS-sorted repertoires could contain abundant clonotypes contaminating from the bulk population.

As for this clonotype: Its antigen is as yet unknown.

The germline CDR1 and CDR2 sequences are SGHVS and FNYEAQ. CDR3 length: 17 amino acids. Between the trimmed V and J ends, which lost 5 bases and 2 bases, there was a span of 19 bases. TCRdb called the 5' RACE reads again in MiXCR, with one record for every CDR3 protein. The sample holds around 72,000 distinct CDR3 sequences, approximately 7.3% seen once. Sequenced here: CD8+ T cells sorted from PBMCs, sampled around 10 days after the first yellow fever vaccination. The genes are TRBV7-6 and TRBJ2-1, with D unresolved. The receptor's source is a man aged 18-30 years who received the YFV17D yellow fever vaccine. The CDR3: CASSDTLGWLAYNEQFF. The CDR3 bases are TGTGCCAGCAGCGACACGCTCGGGTGGCTTGCCTACAATGAGCAGTTCTTC.